The T cell receptor beta chain under discussion was sequenced for a study of regulatory T cells in long-lasting Graves disease. Overall study findings and caveats: Only peripheral blood was studied, not thyroid tissue.

Through Arm-PCR of CDR3 regions and iRepertoire HTBI primers, TCR beta libraries were built. TCRdb re-derived calls from the multiplex PCR reads in MiXCR, one entry per CDR3 protein. The sample includes 350,000 to 450,000 distinct CDR3 sequences, roughly 15% of them seen just once. This clonotype was seen ten or more times. What it binds is not known. The length of the CDR3 is 15 residues. The V and J ends lost 2 bases and 2 bases, in that order; junction bases with no gene match: 4. CDR1 SGHTA and CDR2 FQGNSA come from the germline V gene. Time point: newly diagnosed GD, antithyroid drugs for less than 3 months. Construction of the TCR library relied on RNA isolated from PBMCs. This sample also belongs to another study, concerning T cells in Graves' hyperthyroidism and ophthalmopathy.

The origin of this receptor is a woman in her thirties or forties with Graves disease. The specimen comprised peripheral blood mononuclear cells (PBMCs), sampled at new diagnosis, from a patient treated with antithyroid drugs. The chain links TRBV7-2 to TRBJ2-5; TRBD1 matches 8 bases. The CDR3 loop is CASSLMGQDQETQYF. CDR3 sequence (DNA): TGTGCCAGCAGCTTAATGGGACAGGATCAAGAGACCCAGTACTTC.